This TCR beta chain was profiled in a study of cytomegalovirus exposure and HLA in healthy donors. The PCR used 60 Vbeta and 13 Jbeta primers. Profiled with immunoSEQ multiplex PCR; TCRdb holds only in-frame clones, not every one. The sample contains around 100,000 clones, approximately 81% of which appear only once. The sequenced sample consisted of PBMCs. This TCR derives from a woman aged 18-29 years in good health and CMV-seropositive.

CDR3 region: CASRGGFNMNTEAFF. DNA of the CDR3: TGTGCCAGCAGAGGAGGGTTTAACATGAACACTGAAGCTTTCTTT. The chain links TRBV6-1 to TRBJ1-1; D uncertain. Trimming shortened V by 6 bases and J by 0 bases, and 14 bases separated the two germline ends. Germline loops: CDR1 MNHNS, CDR2 SASEGT. This CDR3 contains 15 residues.